This record concerns one T cell receptor beta chain sequence. This specimen comes from a study of technical replicates of blood from several donors. Germline V gene lookup returns CDR1 MGHRA and CDR2 YSYEKL. The CDR3 sequence is 18 residues long. V shed 3 bases and J 2 bases; nucleotides not matched to a gene: 9. The protocol was immunoSEQ multiplex PCR, while the TCRdb copy is restricted to in-frame clones and leaves out a portion. The repertoire has over 50,000 clones, 85% to 95% of them found once; the top ten carry around 0.21%. Sequencing was carried out using T cells isolated from PBMCs. The V and J genes are TRBV4-1 and TRBJ1-5; 11 nucleotides agree with TRBD1. The clonotype originates from a human donor in good health. CDR3 protein: CASSHGTGGWLGNQPQHF. The DNA of the CDR3 is TGCGCCAGCAGCCACGGGACAGGGGGTTGGCTTGGCAATCAGCCCCAGCATTTT.